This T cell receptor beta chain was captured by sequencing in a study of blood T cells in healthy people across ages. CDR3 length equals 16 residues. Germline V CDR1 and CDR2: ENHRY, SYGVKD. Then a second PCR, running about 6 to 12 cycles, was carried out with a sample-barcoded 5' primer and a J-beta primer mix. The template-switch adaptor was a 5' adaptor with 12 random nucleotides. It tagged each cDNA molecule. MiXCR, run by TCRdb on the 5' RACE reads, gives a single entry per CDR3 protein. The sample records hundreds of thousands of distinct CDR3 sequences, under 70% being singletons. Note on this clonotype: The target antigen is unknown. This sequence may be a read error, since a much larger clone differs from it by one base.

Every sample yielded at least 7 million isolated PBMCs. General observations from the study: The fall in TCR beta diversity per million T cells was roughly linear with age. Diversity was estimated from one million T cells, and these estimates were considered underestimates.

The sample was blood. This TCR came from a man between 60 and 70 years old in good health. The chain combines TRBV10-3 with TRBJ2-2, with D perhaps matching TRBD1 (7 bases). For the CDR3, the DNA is TGTGCCATCAGCTTGACAGGGACACTGAACACCGGGGGGCTGTTTTTT. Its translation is CAISLTGTLNTGGLFF.